Following are 24 T cell receptor beta chains from one sample sequenced in a study of T cell repertoires in cytomegalovirus infection. These receptors' targets are unknown. TCRdb re-analysed the reads in MiXCR, keeping a single row per CDR3 protein. This sample has 230,000 or so distinct CDR3 sequences, with 38% found just once. Sequencing used CD8+ T cells from cultured PBMCs, obtained from culture after CMV antigen stimulation. These TCRs come from a human donor in good health (CMV status not recorded). Some clones in this sample may be carry-over from other donors' samples.

V usage is TRBV27 and J usage is TRBJ1-1; tentative D call: TRBD1 (5 bases). The CDR3 is 13 amino acids. The germline CDR1 and CDR2 sequences are MNHEY and SMNVEV (reference sequence). V gave up 6 bases and J gave up 13 bases, with 21 bases separating them. CDR3 sequence (DNA): TGTGCCAGCAGGGGCCAGCTCGTCAGGGAGGTTTTCTTT. Its protein product is CASRGQLVREVFF.

The chain joins TRBV15 to TRBJ2-7, with a tentative D call TRBD2 (6 bases). This CDR3 region has 15 residues. Deletions cut 3 bases from V and 5 bases from J, with 17 bases between. Germline V gene data show CDR1 as LNHNV and CDR2 as YYDKDF (reference sequence). CDR3 coding DNA: TGTGCCACCAGCAGTGCGGGCCTAGCGAGGGACGAGCAGTACTTC. It yields the protein CATSSAGLARDEQYF.

This chain uses TRBV5-5 with TRBJ1-5; weak D call: TRBD1 (5 bases). The CDR3 has 16 amino acids. Germline V gene lookup returns CDR1 SGHKS and CDR2 YYEKEE (reference sequence). V lost 5 bases and J 1 base, leaving 16 bases between the germline ends. CDR3 coding DNA: TGTGCCAGCAGTCCAACCAGGGTTATAAGCAATCAGCCCCAGCATTTT. As protein: CASSPTRVISNQPQHF.

This clonotype has a handful of counts. This CDR3 is CASSSPRGTGFEDSSYNEQFF. The CDR3 DNA is TGTGCCAGCAGTTCACCGCGGGGGACAGGGTTTGAAGATAGCTCCTACAATGAGCAGTTCTTC. This chain joins TRBV12-3 or TRBV12-4 and TRBJ2-1; 9 bases line up with TRBD1. The CDR3 runs to 21 residues. The ends lost 4 bases at V and 0 bases at J; junction bases unmatched: 19.

This sequence joins TRBV11-3 and TRBJ1-1; D remains unclear. Trimming cost V 3 bases and J 6 bases, with 11 bases left between them. Germline CDR1 reads SGHNT; CDR2 reads YENEEA. The CDR3 is made up of 13 amino acids. The CDR3 spells CASSLKGGAEAFF. The DNA of the CDR3 is TGTGCCAGCAGCTTGAAAGGAGGCGCTGAAGCTTTCTTT.

The rearrangement joins TRBV24-1 to TRBJ2-5; tentative D call: TRBD2 (5 bases). V was pared by 5 bases and J by 4 bases, with 19 bases between. The germline CDR1 and CDR2 sequences are KGHDR and SFDVKD. This CDR3 comprises 16 residues. CDR3 in DNA: TGTGCCACCAGTGCCGCCTGGATGGGGAGCGGAGAGACCCAGTACTTC. Protein product: CATSAAWMGSGETQYF.

This clonotype was counted between two and nine times. The rearrangement joins TRBV5-1 to TRBJ2-5; 12 bases match TRBD2. V shed 0 bases, J shed 2 bases, and the junction held 2 bases outside the gene matches. CDR3 length equals 16 residues. In germline, CDR1 is SGHRS, CDR2 YFSETQ. The CDR3 is CASSLALAGGQETQYF. The DNA of the CDR3 is TGCGCCAGCAGCTTGGCACTAGCGGGAGGACAAGAGACCCAGTACTTC.

The genes are TRBV6-1 and TRBJ2-5; the match to TRBD2 covers 7 bases. There are 15 residues in the CDR3. Looked up from germline, CDR1 is MNHNS and CDR2 is SASEGT. Trimming cost V 8 bases and J 3 bases; bases outside gene matches: 12. As DNA, the CDR3 is TGTGCCAGCGGGCTAACCGGGACTACAGAAGAGACCCAGTACTTC. Translation gives CASGLTGTTEETQYF.

The V and J genes are TRBV19 and TRBJ2-7; a weak D match, TRBD2 (6 bases). The CDR3 covers 14 residues. The V end was cut by 5 bases, the J end by 0 bases, with 11 bases between. The germline gives CDR1 LNHDA, CDR2 SQIVND (reference sequence). This CDR3 reads CASSPFSGSYEQYF. CDR3 coding DNA: TGTGCCAGTAGTCCCTTTAGCGGCTCCTACGAGCAGTACTTC.

This chain joins TRBV6-1 and TRBJ1-5; D remains unclear. The V end lost 3 bases, the J end lost 4 bases, and 1 base lay between the germline ends. This CDR3 contains 11 residues. Germline lookup yields CDR1 MNHNS and CDR2 SASEGT. The CDR3 here is CASSENQPQHF. The CDR3 DNA is TGTGCCAGCAGTGAGAATCAGCCCCAGCATTTT.

This chain links TRBV7-9 with TRBJ2-7; TRBD2 matches at 8 bases. The CDR3 loop spans 15 amino acids. With V trimmed by 5 bases and J by 3 bases, 9 bases remained unmatched. CDR1 and CDR2 (germline): SEHNR, FQNEAQ (reference sequence). As DNA, the CDR3 is TGTGCCAGCAGCCAACCGACTAGCGAGAACTACGAGCAGTACTTC. This codes for CASSQPTSENYEQYF.

The genes are TRBV7-9 and TRBJ2-7; 10 positions agree with TRBD1. Losses at the gene ends were 5 bases for V and 6 bases for J; bases not matched to a gene: 13. The CDR3 loop spans 16 amino acids. Looked up from germline, CDR1 is SEHNR and CDR2 is FQNEAQ (reference sequence). The CDR3 nucleotides are TGTGCCAGCAGCAGACTGACAGGGGGCCAGGGAGGCGAGCAGTACTTC. Translating it yields CASSRLTGGQGGEQYF. Combining the CDR3 with reference TRBV7-9 and TRBJ2-7 gives the whole variable domain DTGVSQNPRHKITKRGQNVTFRCDPISEHNRLYWYRQTLGQGPEFLTYFQNEAQLEKSRLLSDRFSAERPKGSFSTLEIQRTEQGDSAMYLCASSRLTGGQGGEQYFGPGTRLTVT.

The rearrangement joins TRBV6-6 to TRBJ2-5; D not resolved. The V and J ends lost 2 bases and 2 bases respectively, with 9 bases between them. The V gene's germline CDR1 is MNHNY and CDR2 SVGAGI (reference sequence). This CDR3 region has 14 residues. CDR3 DNA sequence: TGTGCCAGCAGTTACGTTCAGCCTCAAGAGACCCAGTACTTC. As protein: CASSYVQPQETQYF.

This clonotype came up a few times. The V gene is TRBV7-6, the J gene TRBJ1-5; 9 nucleotides match TRBD1. CDR1 is SGHVS, CDR2 FNYEAQ, per germline. This CDR3 is built from 14 residues. V shed 4 bases, J shed 6 bases, and the junction held 4 bases outside the gene matches. The CDR3 is CASSSGTGFQPQHF. The CDR3 DNA reads TGTGCCAGCAGCTCCGGGACAGGGTTTCAGCCCCAGCATTTT.

J is TRBJ2-1 and V is TRBV27; 9 positions match TRBD1. The germline gives CDR1 MNHEY, CDR2 SMNVEV (reference sequence). Germline trimming cut 3 bases from V and 6 bases from J; bases unmatched to any gene: 9. The CDR3 covers 16 residues. CDR3 loop: CASSFRGQGALNEQFF. The CDR3 DNA reads as TGTGCCAGCAGTTTTAGGGGACAGGGCGCCCTCAATGAGCAGTTCTTC.

V is TRBV24-1 and J is TRBJ2-1; tentatively, D is TRBD2 (5 bases). CDR1 and CDR2 (germline): KGHDR, SFDVKD. The V and J ends lost 3 bases and 8 bases respectively, with 16 bases between them. The CDR3 runs to 15 residues. The CDR3 DNA reads as TGTGCCACCAGTGATCCCTTGAGGGCTAGAGATGAGCAGTTCTTC. This encodes CATSDPLRARDEQFF.

Of note for this clonotype: Relative to the germline gene, one junction end is altered; a read error may explain this. CDR3 sequence reads: CARSLAVTEPYNYCYTF. The CDR3 region has the DNA TGTGCCAGAAGTTTAGCCGTGACAGAACCTTATAACTATTGCTACACCTTC. The chain links TRBV28 to TRBJ1-2; tentative D call: TRBD1 (5 bases). Germline V gene lookup returns CDR1 MDHEN and CDR2 SYDVKM. The CDR3 contains 17 residues.

The chain carries TRBV9 and TRBJ2-5, with TRBD2 identical over 10 bases. From germline, CDR1 is SGDLS and CDR2 YYNGEE. CDR3 length: 15 amino acids. Trimming at V came to 3 bases and at J to 1 base, leaving 3 bases not matched to a gene. The CDR3 sequence: CASSAGTSVQETQYF. CDR3 sequence (DNA): TGTGCCAGCAGCGCCGGGACTAGCGTCCAAGAGACCCAGTACTTC.

This clonotype has just a few counts. The chain is built from TRBV7-9 and TRBJ2-7; 8 positions agree with TRBD1. With V trimmed by 5 bases and J by 3 bases, 3 bases remained unmatched. Germline V CDR1 and CDR2: SEHNR, FQNEAQ (reference sequence). The CDR3 covers 13 residues. The CDR3 sequence: CASSRQGRYEQYF. The CDR3, as DNA: TGTGCCAGCAGCAGACAGGGGCGCTACGAGCAGTACTTC.

The CDR3, as DNA: TGTGCCAGCAGCCAAAGTGAGGAGTCCTACGAGCAGTACTTC. This encodes CASSQSEESYEQYF. The chain couples TRBV7-9 to TRBJ2-7; D ambiguous. V was clipped by 5 bases and J by 1 base, with 12 bases between them. This CDR3 has 14 amino acids. Germline V gene lookup returns CDR1 SEHNR and CDR2 FQNEAQ (reference sequence).

In its sample, this clonotype was seen a few times. The chain has TRBV2 and TRBJ2-1; D not certain. This CDR3 is 13 amino acids long. Trimming removed 3 bases at V and 5 bases at J, with 8 bases between. The germline gives CDR1 SNHLY, CDR2 FYNNEI. The CDR3 sequence: CASSELGNNEQFF. The CDR3, as DNA: TGTGCCAGCAGTGAGTTGGGGAACAATGAGCAGTTCTTC. The whole variable domain, filled in from reference TRBV2 and TRBJ2-1, reads EPEVTQTPSHQVTQMGQEVILRCVPISNHLYFYWYRQILGQKVEFLVSFYNNEISEKSEIFDDQFSVERPDGSNFTLKIRSTKLEDSAMYFCASSELGNNEQFFGPGTRLTVL.

There are a few counts of this clonotype. The J gene is TRBJ2-5, the V gene TRBV10-3; TRBD2 might be the D (6 bases). CDR3 length equals 16 residues. Trimming took 10 bases from V and 4 from J, leaving 25 bases between them. Per germline, CDR1 ENHRY and CDR2 SYGVKD. CDR3 in DNA: TGTGCCACCATGACTACGAGACGGGGGACGGGAGAGACCCAGTACTTC. It is translated as CATMTTRRGTGETQYF.

This rearrangement joins TRBV5-1 to TRBJ2-7; 10 bases are shared with TRBD2. The length of the CDR3 is 16 residues. CDR1 SGHRS and CDR2 YFSETQ come from the germline V gene. The trim removed 4 bases at V and 0 bases at J, leaving 7 bases unmatched. CDR3 in DNA: TGCGCCAGCAGCCCAGAGGCTAGCGGGAGCTCCTACGAGCAGTACTTC. This encodes CASSPEASGSSYEQYF.

The rearrangement uses TRBV9 and TRBJ2-1; 8 bases fit TRBD2. The CDR3 length is 14 residues. CDR1 is SGDLS and CDR2 is YYNGEE in the germline V gene. The J segment lost 16 bases and the V segment lost 0 bases, leaving 12 bases of the junction unmatched. CDR3 bases: TGTGCCAGCAGCGTAGGATGGGCGGGGGGTCATTTATTCTTC. This gives the protein CASSVGWAGGHLFF.